This passage covers 4 T cell receptor beta chains from one sample sequenced in a study of T cells in Graves' hyperthyroidism and ophthalmopathy (dated by TCRdb to 2018 to 2020). The library was built by means of multiplex PCR. The sequencer listed for this sample is Illumina HiSeq 2000. The TCR beta CDR3 regions were amplified from the RNA transcripts. A first-round RT-PCR of the TCR CDR3 used the HTBI primer set with the Qiagen OneStep RT-PCR kit. TCRdb itself trimmed the public reads at Q25 with fastp, ran MiXCR and retained productive beta chains. Each CDR3 protein appears once, grouped with its most common genes and DNA. The sample table shows around 610,000 distinct CDR3 sequences, and around 15% are seen once. 3.5% to 4.5% of the sample rests with the top ten. The material sequenced was blood. These receptors all come from a middle-aged woman with Graves' ophthalmopathy.

This clonotype occurred many times. The CDR3 region is CASRRMGGTGSNQPQHF. CDR3 DNA sequence: TGTGCCAGCAGACGTATGGGGGGGACAGGGAGCAATCAGCCCCAGCATTTT. This chain joins TRBV27 and TRBJ1-5; 9 bases match TRBD1. The V gene's germline CDR1 is MNHEY and CDR2 SMNVEV (reference sequence). This CDR3 is 17 amino acids long. Losses at the gene ends were 6 bases for V and 1 base for J; bases not matched to a gene: 10.

This clonotype occurred a few times. The gene calls are TRBV2 and TRBJ2-7; D is possibly TRBD1 or TRBD2 (6 bases each). CDR3 size: 14 residues. With 7 bases removed from V and 3 bases from J, the gap between germline ends came to 16 bases. Germline V gene sequence: CDR1 SNHLY, CDR2 FYNNEI. CDR3 bases: TGTGCCAGCAACACCTTACAGGGACTCTACGAGCAGTACTTC. Protein sequence: CASNTLQGLYEQYF. Drawing the rest from reference TRBV2 and TRBJ2-7, the complete variable domain is EPEVTQTPSHQVTQMGQEVILRCVPISNHLYFYWYRQILGQKVEFLVSFYNNEISEKSEIFDDQFSVERPDGSNFTLKIRSTKLEDSAMYFCASNTLQGLYEQYFGPGTRLTVT.

This clonotype was recorded many times. The rearrangement links TRBV29-1 to TRBJ1-2; 7 positions agree with TRBD1. V trimming: 0 bases; J trimming: 6 bases; junction bases outside the gene matches: 10. The CDR3 has 15 residues. The V gene's germline CDR1 is SQVTM and CDR2 ANQGSEA. CDR3 coding DNA: TGCAGCGTTGAAGATACTAACAGGGGCTTTGATGGCTACACCTTC. Its translation: CSVEDTNRGFDGYTF.

This clonotype was observed many times. The chain recombines TRBV20-1 with TRBJ2-5, with 8 positions matching TRBD1. CDR3 size: 16 residues. Per the germline V gene, CDR1 is DFQATT and CDR2 is SNEGSKA (reference sequence). Germline trimming cut 4 bases from V and 1 base from J; bases unmatched to any gene: 11. Here the CDR3 DNA reads TGCAGTGCTATCAATCAACAGGGGGTTTCCCAAGAGACCCAGTACTTC. As protein: CSAINQQGVSQETQYF.